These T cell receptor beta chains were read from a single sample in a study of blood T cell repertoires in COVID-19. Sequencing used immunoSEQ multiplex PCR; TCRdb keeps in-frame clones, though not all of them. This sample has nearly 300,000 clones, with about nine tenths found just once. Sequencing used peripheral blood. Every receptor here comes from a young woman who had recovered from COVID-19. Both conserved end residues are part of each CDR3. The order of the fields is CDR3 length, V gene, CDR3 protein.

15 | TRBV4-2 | CASSQRGNQGNTIYF
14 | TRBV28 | CASSEPGEHVAIYF
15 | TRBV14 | CASSQERGSSYEQYF
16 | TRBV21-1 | CASSKVFRDMNTEAFF
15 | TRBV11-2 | CASSLESGGAYEQYF
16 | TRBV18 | CASSPPNLDSGNTIYF
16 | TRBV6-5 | CASSYSIVPGKNIQYF
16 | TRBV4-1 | CASSSTTGKVYNEQFF
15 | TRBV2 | CASSGFRTENTEAFF
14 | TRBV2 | CASSSGGLNEKLFF
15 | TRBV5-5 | CASRLRTSGGVEQFF
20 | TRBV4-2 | CASSQIAVTGKKSYNSPLHF
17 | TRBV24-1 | CATSDSTGTPGREKLFF
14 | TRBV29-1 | CSVEGQRRGETQYF
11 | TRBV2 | CATNRVHGYTF
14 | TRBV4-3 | CASSQSHPTNGYTF
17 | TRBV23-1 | CASSQSRFSQGCYGYTF
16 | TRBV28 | CASSSGGGVLYNEQFF